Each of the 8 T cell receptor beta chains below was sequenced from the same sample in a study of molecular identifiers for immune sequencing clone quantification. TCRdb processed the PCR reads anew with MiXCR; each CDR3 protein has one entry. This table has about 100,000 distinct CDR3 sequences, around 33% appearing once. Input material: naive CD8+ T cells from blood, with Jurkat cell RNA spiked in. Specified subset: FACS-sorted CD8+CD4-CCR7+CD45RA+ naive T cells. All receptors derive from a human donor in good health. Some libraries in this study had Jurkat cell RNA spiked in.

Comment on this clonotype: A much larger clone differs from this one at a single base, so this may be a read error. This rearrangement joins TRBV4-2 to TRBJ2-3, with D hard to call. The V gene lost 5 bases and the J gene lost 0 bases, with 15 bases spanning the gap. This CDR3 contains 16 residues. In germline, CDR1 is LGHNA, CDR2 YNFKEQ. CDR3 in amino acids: CASSATQQSSTDTQYF. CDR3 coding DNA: TGTGCCAGCAGCGCAACGCAACAATCTAGCACAGATACGCAGTATTTT.

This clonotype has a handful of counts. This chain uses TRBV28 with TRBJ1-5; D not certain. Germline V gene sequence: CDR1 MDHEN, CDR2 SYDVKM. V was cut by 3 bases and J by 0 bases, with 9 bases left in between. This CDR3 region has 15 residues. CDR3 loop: CASSFGPYSNQPQHF. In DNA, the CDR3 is TGTGCCAGCAGTTTCGGGCCATATAGCAATCAGCCCCAGCATTTT.

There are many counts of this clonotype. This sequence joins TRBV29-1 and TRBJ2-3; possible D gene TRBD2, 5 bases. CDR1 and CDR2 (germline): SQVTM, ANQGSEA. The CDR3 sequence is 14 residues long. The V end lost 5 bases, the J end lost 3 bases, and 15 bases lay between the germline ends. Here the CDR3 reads CSVPEWRSTDTQYF. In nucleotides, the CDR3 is TGCAGCGTTCCCGAGTGGAGGAGTACAGATACGCAGTATTTT.

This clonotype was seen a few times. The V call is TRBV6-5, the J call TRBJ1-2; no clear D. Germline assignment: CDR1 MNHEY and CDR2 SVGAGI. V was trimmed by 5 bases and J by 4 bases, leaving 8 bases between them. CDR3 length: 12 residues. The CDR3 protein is CASSGSRYGYTF. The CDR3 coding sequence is TGTGCCAGCAGTGGCAGCCGCTATGGCTACACCTTC.

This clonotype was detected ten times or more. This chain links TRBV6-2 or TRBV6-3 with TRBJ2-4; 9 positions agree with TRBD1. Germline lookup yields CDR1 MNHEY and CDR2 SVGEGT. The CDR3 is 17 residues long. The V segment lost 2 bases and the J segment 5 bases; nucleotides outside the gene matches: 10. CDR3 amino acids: CASSYAPGQGSQNIQYF. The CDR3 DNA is TGTGCCAGCAGTTACGCACCGGGACAGGGTTCTCAAAACATTCAGTACTTC.

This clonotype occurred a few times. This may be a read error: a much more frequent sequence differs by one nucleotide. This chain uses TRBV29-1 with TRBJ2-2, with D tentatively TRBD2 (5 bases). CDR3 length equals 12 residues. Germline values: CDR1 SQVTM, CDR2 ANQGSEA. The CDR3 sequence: CSVEEWTGEPFF. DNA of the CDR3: TGCAGCGTTGAAGAGTGGACCGGGGAGCCGTTTTTT.

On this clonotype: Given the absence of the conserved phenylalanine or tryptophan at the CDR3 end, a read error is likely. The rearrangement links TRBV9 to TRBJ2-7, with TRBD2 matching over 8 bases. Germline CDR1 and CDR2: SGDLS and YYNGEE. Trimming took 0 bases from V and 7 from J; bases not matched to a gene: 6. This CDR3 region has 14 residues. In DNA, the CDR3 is TGTGCCAGCAGCGTAGGGAAAGCGGGAGTTGAGCAGTACATC. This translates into CASSVGKAGVEQYI.

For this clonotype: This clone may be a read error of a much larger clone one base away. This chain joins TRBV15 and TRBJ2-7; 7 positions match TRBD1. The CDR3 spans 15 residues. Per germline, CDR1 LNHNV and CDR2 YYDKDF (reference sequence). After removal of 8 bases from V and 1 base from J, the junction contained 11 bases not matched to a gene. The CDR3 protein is CATCGYTGASYEQYF. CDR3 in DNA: TGTGCCACCTGCGGTTACACAGGGGCATCCTACGAGCAGTACTTC. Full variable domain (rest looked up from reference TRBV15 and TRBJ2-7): DAMVIQNPRYQVTQFGKPVTLSCSQTLNHNVMYWYQQKSSQAPKLLFHYYDKDFNNEADTPDNFQSRRPNTSFCFLDIRSPGLGDTAMYLCATCGYTGASYEQYFGPGTRLTVT.